This entry features one TCR beta chain sequence. This sample is part of a study of blood T cell repertoires in COVID-19. Overall study: Specimens from acute and convalescent COVID-19 originated in the United States, Italy and Spain.

Clones were read by immunoSEQ multiplex PCR, and TCRdb kept only the in-frame ones, dropping some. Of approximately 220,000 clones listed, roughly nine tenths are singletons. Sample: peripheral blood. The clonotype was recovered from a man aged 35-49 years with acute or convalescent COVID-19.

CDR3 sequence reads: CASSLVGGFTDTQYF. The CDR3 DNA follows: TGTGCCAGCAGCTTAGTCGGAGGGTTCACAGATACGCAGTATTTT. The chain joins TRBV11-3 to TRBJ2-3; D perhaps matches TRBD2 (6 bases). CDR1 is SGHNT, CDR2 YENEEA, per germline. V lost 1 base, J lost 2 bases, and 10 bases lay in between. This CDR3 region has 15 residues.